These 19 T cell receptor beta chains were sequenced from one sample in a study of Graves' ophthalmopathy and Graves' hyperthyroidism. The authors amplified TCR beta CDR3 regions, and they did so from RNA transcripts for repertoire sequencing. HTBI primers were used in a first-round RT-PCR, which preceded a second-round multiplex PCR. A single record per CDR3 protein comes from TCRdb applying MiXCR to the multiplex PCR reads. The repertoire holds hundreds of thousands of distinct CDR3 sequences, with 40% as singletons. Specimen: peripheral blood. The receptors come from an adult man with Graves' ophthalmopathy.

This clonotype was seen a handful of times. The gene calls are TRBV6-6 and TRBJ2-5, with D perhaps given as TRBD1 or TRBD2 (5 bases each). Deletions cut 10 bases from V and 3 bases from J, with 15 bases between. The CDR3 spans 13 residues. Germline CDR1 MNHNY, CDR2 SVGAGI (reference sequence). The DNA for the CDR3 is TGTGCCACTATTTTGGGACCTAAAGAGACCCAGTACTTC. The encoded protein is CATILGPKETQYF.

This clonotype was observed a few times. The chain employs TRBV15 and TRBJ2-7, with D perhaps TRBD2 (6 bases). Between the trimmed V and J ends, which lost 8 bases and 3 bases, there was a span of 14 bases. This CDR3 is 13 amino acids long. Looked up from germline, CDR1 is LNHNV and CDR2 is YYDKDF (reference sequence). The CDR3 bases are TGTGCCACCCTGGCGGCGGGATACTACGAGCAGTACTTC. This gives the protein CATLAAGYYEQYF. The full variable domain, rest sourced from reference TRBV15 and TRBJ2-7, is DAMVIQNPRYQVTQFGKPVTLSCSQTLNHNVMYWYQQKSSQAPKLLFHYYDKDFNNEADTPDNFQSRRPNTSFCFLDIRSPGLGDTAMYLCATLAAGYYEQYFGPGTRLTVT.

The rearrangement links TRBV7-9 to TRBJ2-5; the D is unclear. V lost 5 bases and J lost 7, with 14 bases in between. From germline, CDR1 is SEHNR and CDR2 FQNEAQ (reference sequence). The CDR3 extends over 13 amino acids. CDR3 residues: CASSPPLEMTQYF. The CDR3 DNA follows: TGTGCCAGCAGCCCACCCCTTGAGATGACCCAGTACTTC.

J is TRBJ2-2 and V is TRBV19; 8 nucleotides align to TRBD2. This CDR3 contains 15 residues. Germline-derived CDR1 and CDR2 are LNHDA and SQIVND (reference sequence). The J segment lost 6 bases and the V segment lost 6 bases, leaving 9 bases of the junction unmatched. The CDR3 DNA sequence: TGTGCCAGTAGGCTACCGGGACTAGATGCCGGGGAGCTGTTTTTT. Translating gives CASRLPGLDAGELFF.

The chain links TRBV13 to TRBJ1-2; D is ambiguous. V was clipped by 7 bases and J by 1 base, with 16 bases between them. The CDR3 covers 15 residues. Germline CDR1 reads PRHDT; CDR2 reads FYEKMQ (reference sequence). The CDR3 sequence: CASTQGAGINYGYTF. The CDR3 region has the DNA TGTGCCAGCACCCAAGGCGCAGGCATTAACTATGGCTACACCTTC.

Remarks on this clonotype: A junction end diverges from the germline sequence, so it may reflect a read error. This chain joins TRBV15 and TRBJ2-3; 8 bases match TRBD2. The V gene's germline CDR1 is LNHNV and CDR2 YYDKDF (reference sequence). The CDR3 is made up of 17 amino acids. CDR3 loop: CATNRAGDARAPDTQYF. Here the CDR3 DNA reads TGTGCCACCAACAGAGCGGGAGACGCGAGAGCCCCAGATACGCAGTATTTT.

The chain recombines TRBV25-1 with TRBJ2-7; 11 bases are a match to TRBD2. The length of the CDR3 is 14 residues. Germline CDR1 MGHDK, CDR2 SYGVNS. V lost 6 bases and J lost 6; bases outside the gene matches: 7. DNA for the CDR3: TGTGCCAGCAGCATAGCGGGAGGGCCGGCCGAGCAGTACTTC. This sequence encodes CASSIAGGPAEQYF.

With respect to this clonotype: Given the absence of the conserved phenylalanine or tryptophan at the CDR3 end, a read error is likely. The DNA is omitted, as the CDR3 cannot be located on it reliably, and the CDR3 follows TCRdb's listing. CDR3 protein: CASSLVNGQ. The V call is TRBV7-9, the J call TRBJ2-6; the table's D call, TRBD1, has no DNA check behind it. The germline V gene encodes CDR1 SEHNR and CDR2 FQNEAQ (reference sequence). A total of 9 residues make up the CDR3, ends included.

This rearrangement joins TRBV29-1 to TRBJ2-6, with D perhaps TRBD2 (5 bases). The ends were cut back, 7 bases at V and 0 bases at J, with 10 bases in the middle. Germline CDR1 reads SQVTM; CDR2 reads ANQGSEA. The CDR3 spans 14 residues. The CDR3 bases are TGCAGCGGAGGGAGCGCCTCTGGGGCCAACGTCCTGACTTTC. This translates into CSGGSASGANVLTF.

The chain is built from TRBV19 and TRBJ2-7, with 9 bases matching TRBD1. The V segment lost 8 bases and the J segment 5 bases; nucleotides outside the gene matches: 19. Germline V gene sequence: CDR1 LNHDA, CDR2 SQIVND (reference sequence). CDR3 length: 17 amino acids. CDR3 protein: CASRNMGFGTGFNEQYF. CDR3 coding DNA: TGTGCCAGTCGCAATATGGGATTCGGGACAGGGTTCAACGAGCAGTACTTC.

This clonotype was recorded many times. The chain combines TRBV12-3 or TRBV12-4 with TRBJ2-5; the D is unclear. The length of the CDR3 is 13 residues. Trimming cost V 3 bases and J 0 bases, with 5 bases left between them. In nucleotides, the CDR3 is TGTGCCAGCAGTTTCTGGGACCAAGAGACCCAGTACTTC. It specifies CASSFWDQETQYF.

The chain recombines TRBV7-8 with TRBJ1-5; TRBD1 is a possible D gene (5 bases). CDR3 size: 16 residues. V shed 0 bases and J shed 10 bases, with 19 bases lying between them. The germline V gene encodes CDR1 SGHVS and CDR2 FQNEAQ. This chain's CDR3 is CASSLAGTDPSIPQHF. CDR3 bases: TGTGCCAGCAGCTTAGCAGGGACGGATCCTTCTATACCCCAGCATTTT.

This clonotype appeared many times. The J gene is TRBJ1-2, the V gene TRBV25-1, with D maybe TRBD1 (5 bases). Trimming removed 2 bases from V and 6 bases from J, with 13 bases in between. This CDR3 contains 14 residues. Per the germline V gene, CDR1 is MGHDK and CDR2 is SYGVNS. CDR3 coding DNA: TGTGCCAGCAGTGAAGGGGGGTGGAATAATGGCTACACCTTC. It translates to CASSEGGWNNGYTF.

The V gene is TRBV29-1, the J gene TRBJ2-7, with no clear D. The CDR3 spans 13 residues. From germline, CDR1 is SQVTM and CDR2 ANQGSEA. With 3 bases removed from V and 2 bases from J, the gap between germline ends came to 11 bases. The CDR3 sequence: CSVEFPGTYEQYF. In DNA, the CDR3 is TGCAGCGTTGAGTTTCCCGGTACCTACGAGCAGTACTTC.

This clonotype is a singleton in its sample. This rearrangement joins TRBV29-1 to TRBJ1-3; no firm D call. This CDR3 contains 15 residues. The germline V gene has CDR1 SQVTM and CDR2 ANQGSEA. Trimming pared 0 bases from V and 2 bases from J, leaving 11 bases between. The DNA for the CDR3 is TGCAGCGTTGAAGAAGGGTCCGGCACTGGAAACACCATATATTTT. It encodes CSVEEGSGTGNTIYF.

The V gene is TRBV5-4, the J gene TRBJ1-1; maybe TRBD1 (5 bases). The CDR3 loop spans 14 amino acids. Looked up from germline, CDR1 is SGHNT and CDR2 is YYREEE (reference sequence). Trimming left V 1 base short and J 1 base short, with 8 bases between. CDR3 amino acids: CASSLPQGNTEAFF. CDR3 sequence (DNA): TGTGCCAGCAGCTTGCCCCAGGGGAACACTGAAGCTTTCTTT.

This chain connects TRBV7-9 to TRBJ2-2; 9 bases map to TRBD1. Unmatched junction bases numbered 6, after V lost 3 bases and J lost 4 bases. The CDR3 length is 16 residues. The germline V gene has CDR1 SEHNR and CDR2 FQNEAQ (reference sequence). CDR3 region: CASSLLQGALTGELFF. DNA of the CDR3: TGTGCCAGCAGCTTGCTACAGGGGGCCCTCACCGGGGAGCTGTTTTTT.

Many counts were recorded for this clonotype. The chain couples TRBV11-1 to TRBJ2-5; TRBD2 is a possible D gene (6 bases). Trimming stripped 3 bases from V and 5 bases from J, with 16 bases between. The length of the CDR3 is 15 residues. Germline V gives CDR1 SGHAT, CDR2 FQDESV (reference sequence). CDR3 region: CASSFSSAILETQYF. The CDR3 region has the DNA TGTGCCAGCAGCTTTTCTAGCGCAATTCTGGAGACCCAGTACTTC. The variable domain in full, with the rest retrieved from reference TRBV11-1 and TRBJ2-5, is EAEVAQSPRYKITEKSQAVAFWCDPISGHATLYWYRQILGQGPELLVQFQDESVVDDSQLPKDRFSAERLKGVDSTLKIQPAELGDSAMYLCASSFSSAILETQYFGPGTRLLVL.

Concerning this clonotype: A clone one base away is much larger, so this may be a read error. V is TRBV10-2 and J is TRBJ2-7; D gene ambiguous. This CDR3 contains 14 residues. Germline V gene sequence: CDR1 WSHSY, CDR2 SAAADI. V was shortened by 7 bases and J by 9 bases, with 22 bases between the two germline ends. CDR3 coding DNA: TGCGCCAGCACTGCCTACAGTGGGAAGGCTGTGCAGTACTTC. This codes for CASTAYSGKAVQYF.